The rows below give T cell receptor beta chains drawn from one sample of a study of CD8 T cells in ankylosing spondylitis. TCRdb recomputed calls from the 5' RACE reads with MiXCR, one row per CDR3 protein. The sample records about 800,000 distinct CDR3 sequences, roughly 12% being singletons. Sequences were obtained from blood, either unsorted or a sorted T cell fraction (not recorded which). These receptors all come from a male donor with ankylosing spondylitis. Each CDR3 is given with its conserved first and last residue. The D gene is left open where the match is weak. Some rows have no size entry. The others give once, few or many, or a class for an expanded clone.

j_call v_call d_call clone_size cdr3_nt cdr3_aa
TRBJ1-2 TRBV29-1 TRBD1 - TGCAGCGTTAACGGACAGGGCAGTGGCTACACCTTC CSVNGQGSGYTF
TRBJ2-7 TRBV6-5 - - TGTGCCAGCAGTGGGCCAAACTTCTACGAGCAGTACTTC CASSGPNFYEQYF
TRBJ1-4 TRBV6-1 TRBD1 many TGTGCCAGCAGCCGATATGTGGGACAGGGACGGGAAAAACTGTTTTTT CASSRYVGQGREKLFF
TRBJ1-2 TRBV6-5 - - TGTGCCAGCAGTTACGAGGAGCGCAGGGCATATGGCTACACCTTC CASSYEERRAYGYTF
TRBJ2-1 TRBV2 TRBD2 many TGTGCCCGGCGGCTAGCGGCGTCCAATGAGCAGTTCTTC CARRLAASNEQFF
TRBJ2-1 TRBV20-1 TRBD2 few TGCAGTGCTAGAGCCCGACTAGCTTCTGAGCAGTTCTTC CSARARLASEQFF
TRBJ2-7 TRBV4-2 TRBD2 - TGTGCCAGCAGCCAAGATTTGGGACTAGCCCATAGCGAGCAGTACTTC CASSQDLGLAHSEQYF
TRBJ2-7 TRBV5-8 - few TGTGCCAGCAGGACCGGGGCTCTGCGGGGAGGCTCCTACGAGCAGTACTTC CASRTGALRGGSYEQYF
TRBJ2-3 TRBV24-1 - few TGTGCCACCAGGAGGGGGTCAGATACGCAGTATTTT CATRRGSDTQYF
TRBJ2-1 TRBV15 - many TGTGCCACCAGCAGAGATCGTTGGTATGAGCAGTTCTTC CATSRDRWYEQFF
TRBJ1-3 TRBV9 - few TGTGCCAGCAGCGTATCACAGGGCTCTGGAAACACCATATATTTT CASSVSQGSGNTIYF
TRBJ2-5 TRBV6-2/TRBV6-3 - - TGTGCCAGCAGTTGGAGGACTCCCCGACAAGAGACCCAGTACTTC CASSWRTPRQETQYF
TRBJ1-1 TRBV20-1 TRBD1 few TGCAGTGCTAGAATGACAGGGGTGGCTTTCTTT CSARMTGVAFF
TRBJ2-1 TRBV29-1 - few TGCAGCGTTGAGATCAGGAGCTCCTACAATGAGCAGTTCTTC CSVEIRSSYNEQFF
TRBJ2-5 TRBV6-1 TRBD1 - TGTGCCAGCAGACGGGACAGGGGGATTCGTGAGACCCAGTACTTC CASRRDRGIRETQYF
TRBJ1-4 TRBV20-1 - - TGCAGTACAGGGTTAACTAATGAAAAACTGTTTTTT CSTGLTNEKLFF
TRBJ2-3 TRBV20-1 - - TGCAGTGCTTTCCGTGGGACCACAGATACGCAGTATTTT CSAFRGTTDTQYF
TRBJ2-3 TRBV9 TRBD1 - TGTGCCAGCAGTCGACAGGGGGCTCGGGATACGCAGTATTTT CASSRQGARDTQYF
TRBJ1-2 TRBV10-3 - many TGTGCCATCAGTGCGGGAACTGCCAGGACCGCGACAGTCGGCTACACCTTC CAISAGTARTATVGYTF
TRBJ2-7 TRBV5-1 - many TGCGCCAGCAGCTTGCTCCAGGGAGGCTACGAGCAGTACTTC CASSLLQGGYEQYF
TRBJ1-1 TRBV5-1 - - TGCGCCAGCAGCTTGGTTAGGGAGGGGACTGAAGCTTTCTTT CASSLVREGTEAFF
TRBJ2-1 TRBV14 - - TGTGCCAGTACCGCGAGGTTAGTCAGCCGTTTGGATGAGCAGTTCTTC CASTARLVSRLDEQFF
TRBJ2-2 TRBV7-9 - - TGTGCCAGCAGTCCTAACCGAGTCACCGGGGAGCTGTTTTTT CASSPNRVTGELFF
TRBJ1-4 TRBV12-3/TRBV12-4 - few TGTGCCAGCAGTTTTAGCCGGGGGGGTGAAAAACTGTTTTTT CASSFSRGGEKLFF
TRBJ2-1 TRBV15 - - TGTGCCACCAGCATCCCAGGGGGGCGCGCTAATGAGCAGTTCTTC CATSIPGGRANEQFF
TRBJ2-1 TRBV5-5 - few TGTGCCAGCAGCTCGACTGTGCGTGCAAGCTCCTACAATGACCAGTTCTTC CASSSTVRASSYNDQFF
TRBJ2-1 TRBV29-1 - many TGCAGCGTTGAAGGAGGGATAGCGGCTTACAATGAGCAGTTCTTC CSVEGGIAAYNEQFF
TRBJ1-5 TRBV6-5 - - TGTGCCAGCAGTTATGGGGTTCGCAATCAGCCCCAGCATTTT CASSYGVRNQPQHF
TRBJ1-2 TRBV29-1 TRBD1 few TGCAGCGTTCGGAGACAGGGTGATGACTATGGCTACACCTTC CSVRRQGDDYGYTF
TRBJ1-1 TRBV20-1 - - TGCAGTGCTAGAGGGGCGCAGACTGAAGCTTTCTTT CSARGAQTEAFF
TRBJ2-5 TRBV20-1 - many TGCAGTGCTAGATTTGCCAGGGAAGAGACCCAGTACTTC CSARFAREETQYF
TRBJ1-3 TRBV7-2 TRBD1 - TGTGCCAGCAGCTCCTGGGACAGGCCTGGAAACACCATATATTTT CASSSWDRPGNTIYF